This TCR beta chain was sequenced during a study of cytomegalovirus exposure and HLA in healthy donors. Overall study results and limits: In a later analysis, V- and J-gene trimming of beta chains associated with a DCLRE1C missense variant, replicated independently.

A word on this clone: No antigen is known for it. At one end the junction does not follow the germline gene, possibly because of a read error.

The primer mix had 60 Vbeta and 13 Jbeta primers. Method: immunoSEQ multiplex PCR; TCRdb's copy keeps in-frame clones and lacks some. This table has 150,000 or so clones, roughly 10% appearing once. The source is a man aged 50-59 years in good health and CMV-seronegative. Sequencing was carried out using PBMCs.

CDR3 residues: CSVEDPRQKGAHGYSF. As DNA, the CDR3 is TGCAGCGTTGAAGATCCCCGTCAGAAGGGGGCCCATGGCTACTCCTTC. The chain combines TRBV29-1 with TRBJ1-2, with 7 nucleotides matching TRBD1. This CDR3 is built from 16 residues. Germline CDR1 reads SQVTM; CDR2 reads ANQGSEA.